This T cell receptor beta chain was retrieved from a study of T cell changes during pregnancy in multiple sclerosis. Data came from immunoSEQ multiplex PCR; TCRdb stores just in-frame clones and leaves some out. The repertoire holds fewer than 75,000 clones, with roughly 92% as singletons. V was clipped by 0 bases and J by 9 bases, with 24 bases between them. This CDR3 spans 18 amino acids. Germline-derived CDR1 and CDR2 are MGHRA and YSYEKL. In its sample, this clone was seen once. This chain links TRBV4-1 with TRBJ2-1; the D gene is possibly TRBD2 (5 bases). The sequence derives from a female donor with multiple sclerosis, enrolled in a pregnancy study. The source material was peripheral blood, sampled in the second trimester of pregnancy. The CDR3 DNA is TGCGCCAGCAGCCAAGAGGGGAGCCAGTTGACCCGTCTCGTTGAGCAGTTCTTC. Protein product: CASSQEGSQLTRLVEQFF.